Given below is one T cell receptor (beta chain) in context. At least ten counts were recorded for this clonotype. Its antigen is not yet known. Nothing much larger sits one base from this clone, and base qualities are not available. The data are from a study of T cells in Graves' hyperthyroidism and ophthalmopathy (dated by TCRdb to the late 2010s). About the study as a whole: Peripheral blood samples were taken at initial diagnosis, before any treatment was given. An independent validation cohort of around 19 hyperthyroidism patients and some 15 patients who later progressed to ophthalmopathy tested prospective prediction of ophthalmopathy. To identify TCR V-J signatures that set the groups apart, the researchers used a discovery cohort of 100 patients, made up of fewer than 50 with Graves' ophthalmopathy and some 60 with stable Graves' hyperthyroidism. After sampling, hyperthyroidism patients received methimazole starting at 30 mg daily, and ophthalmopathy patients received high-dose intravenous methylprednisolone. According to the paper, TCR Vbeta CDR3 sequencing was carried out on roughly 130 peripheral blood samples, which came from approximately 43 ophthalmopathy, roughly 75 hyperthyroidism and some 17 progressor patients. In addition, the study compared T-cell repertoires in thyroid tissue and in blood from five or six Graves' hyperthyroidism patients. The roughly 91 discovery patients were randomly split 7:3 into training and test sets. The full study reports these points: During validation, the model predicted progression to ophthalmopathy a median of approximately 7 months ahead of onset, with around 65% sensitivity and about 75% specificity. No statistical method was used to fix the sample size in advance, and group allocation was not hidden from the investigators. A 13 V-J signature model separated ophthalmopathy from stable hyperthyroidism, with around 91% sensitivity and just under 84% specificity in cross-validation and 80%/75% in testing. Most expanded thyroid clonotypes (frequency above 0.001) were also detected in blood, a finding suggesting that blood repertoires may reflect thyroid immune responses.

Stable Graves' hyperthyroidism was defined as the absence of progression to ophthalmopathy over 18 months of follow-up. The hyperthyroidism patients were between 18 and 65 years old and newly diagnosed, with a disease duration of less than 2 months. Any patient with an uncontrolled infection, another autoimmune disease, pregnancy or lactation was excluded. Clinical symptoms, serum thyroxine and TRAb, thyroid ultrasound, and orbital computed tomography formed the basis for the diagnoses. PBMCs were separated from roughly 10 ml of fresh peripheral blood using Ficoll-Paque density gradient centrifugation. Total RNA was extracted with Trizol reagent, and quality was checked on an Agilent 2100 Bioanalyzer. Per the germline V gene (reference sequence), DFQATT is the CDR1 and SNEGSKA is the CDR2. From cysteine to phenylalanine, the CDR3 is 15 amino acids long. The read is trimmed to its CDR3 DNA, 45 bases read in frame from base 1. Relative to germline, V is missing 1 base and J is missing 3 bases, with 8 bases of the junction outside any gene match.

The TCR beta CDR3 regions were amplified from RNA transcripts. The first round of RT-PCR for the TCR CDR3 was performed with the HTBI primer set and the Qiagen OneStep RT-PCR kit. Libraries were constructed in a second round of multiplex PCR, after which size selection and purification were carried out. Sequencing of the libraries was done on an Illumina HiSeq2000 using paired-end 100 bp reads. From the authors' description of their analysis: SOAPnuke was used to process the raw data, throwing out any read that contained adapters or uncalled bases, had a mean Phred below 15, or lacked an exact constant-primer or identifier match. High-quality paired reads were merged using COPE v1.2.5, and each unique nucleotide sequence was defined as a clonotype. MiTCR v1.1 was used to align the clonotypes against IMGT TRBV, TRBD and TRBJ reference segments. Only V-J combinations with frequency above 0.0001, covering 98% to 99.2% of repertoires, were analysed. The TCS score was defined as F50 (clonal expansion) divided by E x V (chaos), with BLOSUM62-based TCRdist calculated between CDR3 peptides within each V-J. Welch's t-statistics and random forest reduced 450 to 600 V-J features to 10 to 15, which were used in a naive Bayes classifier (R e1071). The public sequencing data were trimmed at Q25 with fastp and processed into clonotypes with MiXCR by TCRdb, which kept only in-frame beta chains. Rows with a matching CDR3 protein are joined into one entry that keeps the most common DNA and genes. The V and J calls shown here were made by TCRdb, not taken from the authors' results. This sample holds 300,000 to 450,000 distinct CDR3 sequences; approximately 13% were observed only once. The ten largest account for around 9.2% of the sample.

The chain is assembled from TRBV20-1 and TRBJ2-7, with 8 bases matching TRBD2. The sample consisted of blood. This sequence was found in a woman between 18 and 30 years old with Graves' hyperthyroidism. The CDR3 region reads CSARGLSGSIYEQYF. In nucleotides, the sequence is TGCAGTGCTAGAGGTCTGAGCGGGAGTATCTACGAGCAGTACTTC.